The source of this T cell receptor (beta chain) is a study of T cell repertoires in cytomegalovirus infection. The wider study: Alongside well-studied HLA-B-restricted CMV epitopes, recently identified HLA-C-restricted CMV epitopes were also used. Indicated by public TCR beta signatures were CMV infection and matching HLA type.

V shed 2 bases, J shed 2 bases, and the junction held 6 bases outside the gene matches. Germline assignment: CDR1 LGHNA and CDR2 YSLEER. The CDR3 consists of 16 residues. Turning to this clonotype: What it binds is unknown.

TCRdb reprocessed the reads via MiXCR and lists one record per CDR3 protein. The repertoire has tens of thousands of distinct CDR3 sequences, 15% to 25% of them found once; the top ten carry about 53%. Study observations and caveats: The cumulative frequency of public TCR beta families identified carriers of CMV plus the relevant HLA. CMV-specific TCR beta clonotypes restricted by HLA-C were the ones dominating the ex vivo response.

The sequence was obtained from a human donor in good health (CMV status not recorded). Some clones in this sample may be carry-over from other donors' samples. The chain employs TRBV4-3 and TRBJ2-7; 10 bases map to TRBD1. Sequenced here: CD8+ T cells from cultured PBMCs, sampled from culture after CMV antigen stimulation. CDR3: CASSQTTGTGAYEQYF. The CDR3 DNA is TGCGCCAGCAGCCAAACTACCGGGACAGGGGCCTACGAGCAGTACTTC.